A selection of T cell receptor beta chains follows, all from one sample in a study of blood T cell repertoires in COVID-19. The data were produced by immunoSEQ multiplex PCR, yet TCRdb's version contains in-frame clones alone and is incomplete. The sample consists of some 250,000 clones, about 68% of them appearing once. The source material was peripheral blood. All receptors come from a woman aged 80 or older with acute or convalescent COVID-19. The CDR3 runs from the conserved cysteine through the conserved F or W. The D gene is left open where the match is weak. The listing skips clone size in some rows; elsewhere it reads once, few, many or a size class.

v_call	d_call	j_call	clone_size	cdr3_aa	cdr3_nt
TRBV9	-	TRBJ1-1	-	CASSVVSHRTNTEAFF	TGTGCCAGCAGCGTAGTTTCCCACAGAACTAACACTGAAGCTTTCTTT
TRBV30	TRBD2	TRBJ2-5	-	CAWVLAAQETQYF	TGTGCCTGGGTGCTAGCGGCCCAAGAGACCCAGTACTTC
TRBV5-6	TRBD2	TRBJ2-7	-	CASSLVRGDAYEQYF	TGTGCCAGCAGCTTGGTACGGGGGGACGCCTACGAGCAGTACTTC
TRBV7-2	-	TRBJ2-5	few	CASSFFGGETQYF	TGTGCCAGCAGCTTTTTCGGAGGGGAGACCCAGTACTTC
TRBV5-6	-	TRBJ2-3	-	CASSPGWGTDTQYF	TGTGCCAGCAGCCCGGGGTGGGGCACAGATACGCAGTATTTT
TRBV7-9	TRBD1	TRBJ1-2	once	CASSLGLGDRAYGYTF	TGTGCCAGCAGCTTGGGGCTGGGGGACAGGGCCTATGGCTACACCTTC
TRBV6-5	TRBD2	TRBJ2-1	-	CAKGLAVYNEQFF	TGTGCCAAAGGGCTAGCGGTTTACAATGAGCAGTTCTTC
TRBV2	-	TRBJ1-3	few	CASRVTDSGNTIYF	TGTGCCAGCAGGGTGACAGACTCTGGAAACACCATATATTTT
TRBV25-1	-	TRBJ1-4	-	CASSALGTNEKLFF	TGTGCCAGCAGTGCCCTCGGGACTAATGAAAAACTGTTTTTT
TRBV5-1	-	TRBJ1-5	-	CASSPTGQLNQPQHF	TGCGCCAGCAGCCCCACTGGACAGTTAAATCAGCCCCAGCATTTT
TRBV9	-	TRBJ2-1	-	CASSLQVGPNNEQFF	TGTGCCAGCAGCCTTCAAGTGGGGCCTAACAATGAGCAGTTCTTC
TRBV6-1	TRBD1	TRBJ2-7	once	CASSEMPGGSAYEQYF	TGTGCCAGCAGTGAAATGCCAGGGGGATCCGCCTACGAGCAGTACTTC
TRBV18	-	TRBJ1-1	-	CASSPARGTTEAFF	TGTGCCAGCTCACCTGCCAGGGGAACAACTGAAGCTTTCTTT
TRBV10-3	-	TRBJ1-2	-	CATVISPRGENYGYTF	TGTGCCACCGTAATTTCCCCCCGGGGGGAAAACTATGGCTACACCTTC
TRBV18	-	TRBJ2-7	-	CASSSLPGGAPLLQYF	TGTGCCAGCTCATCCCTACCTGGCGGGGCCCCTTTGTTGCAGTACTTC
TRBV9	TRBD2	TRBJ2-3	once	CASSVVASGRADTQYF	TGTGCCAGCAGCGTAGTCGCTAGCGGGAGGGCAGATACGCAGTATTTT
TRBV10-1	TRBD2	TRBJ2-3	-	CASSEWRGAYTDTQYF	TGCGCCAGCAGTGAGTGGCGGGGGGCATACACAGATACGCAGTATTTT
TRBV28	TRBD1	TRBJ2-5	-	CASRSRKGARETQYF	TGTGCCAGCAGATCTAGGAAGGGGGCGCGGGAGACCCAGTACTTC
TRBV6-5	TRBD1	TRBJ1-5	-	CASSRPGTGTQPQHF	TGTGCCAGCAGTCGCCCCGGGACAGGAACTCAGCCCCAGCATTTT
TRBV5-1	-	TRBJ2-2	-	CASSLTGTYTGELFF	TGCGCCAGCAGCTTAACCGGGACATATACCGGGGAGCTGTTTTTT
TRBV19	-	TRBJ2-1	-	CASRQGLGEQFF	TGTGCCAGTAGGCAGGGTTTAGGTGAGCAGTTCTTC
TRBV18	TRBD2	TRBJ2-1	few	CASSPPRTSGGAKNEQFF	TGTGCCAGCTCACCACCCAGGACTAGCGGGGGGGCAAAGAATGAGCAGTTCTTC
TRBV14	TRBD2	TRBJ2-5	once	CASSQGGGPKETQYF	TGTGCCAGCAGCCAAGGCGGGGGGCCTAAAGAGACCCAGTACTTC
TRBV5-5	TRBD1	TRBJ2-3	-	CASSRRAGGNTDTQYF	TGTGCCAGCAGCCGCAGGGCAGGGGGAAACACAGATACGCAGTATTTT
TRBV5-4	TRBD1	TRBJ1-3	-	CASSFPDRAGNTIYF	TGTGCCAGCAGCTTCCCGGACAGGGCTGGAAACACCATATATTTT
TRBV6-6	-	TRBJ1-3	few	CASMGHSRSGNTIYF	TGTGCCAGCATGGGTCACAGCCGCTCTGGAAACACCATATATTTT
TRBV5-1	-	TRBJ2-3	-	CASSRDSPLTDTQYF	TGCGCCAGCAGCCGGGACTCCCCGTTAACAGATACGCAGTATTTT
TRBV6-2/TRBV6-3	-	TRBJ2-1	-	CASSYPGSGEFF	TGTGCCAGCAGTTACCCTGGGTCAGGGGAGTTCTTC
TRBV6-5	TRBD2	TRBJ2-2	once	CASSYGLAGAGELFF	TGTGCCAGCAGTTACGGACTAGCGGGGGCCGGGGAGCTGTTTTTT
TRBV7-9	-	TRBJ1-2	-	CASSLQVEGGYTF	TGTGCCAGCAGCTTACAGGTGGAGGGTGGCTACACCTTC
TRBV6-5	TRBD1	TRBJ1-2	few	CASSPKGQGNTGYTF	TGTGCCAGCAGTCCAAAGGGACAGGGAAATACTGGCTACACCTTC
TRBV19	-	TRBJ1-5	-	CASSSRVIQPQHF	TGTGCCAGTAGTAGTCGGGTGATTCAGCCCCAGCATTTT
TRBV15	TRBD1	TRBJ1-2	-	CATSSGQANYGYTF	TGTGCCACCAGCAGTGGACAGGCTAACTATGGCTACACCTTC
TRBV7-9	TRBD1	TRBJ1-1	-	CASRRDRDWGYGNTEAFF	TGTGCCAGCAGACGAGACAGGGATTGGGGATACGGGAACACTGAAGCTTTCTTT
TRBV6-9	TRBD1	TRBJ1-1	-	CASSSGQTMNTEAFF	TGTGCCAGCAGTTCGGGACAGACCATGAACACTGAAGCTTTCTTT
TRBV4-1	-	TRBJ2-7	-	CASSQNPGASRNYEQYF	TGCGCCAGCAGCCAAAACCCAGGGGCTAGCCGCAACTACGAGCAGTACTTC
TRBV24-1	-	TRBJ2-7	many	CATSDLTTGKQYF	TGTGCCACCAGTGATTTGACCACAGGGAAGCAGTACTTC
TRBV5-6	-	TRBJ2-7	-	CASSLVAGWSYEQYF	TGTGCCAGCAGCTTGGTGGCAGGATGGTCCTACGAGCAGTACTTC
TRBV9	-	TRBJ2-2	-	CASSPQMGGGELFF	TGTGCCAGCAGCCCCCAAATGGGAGGCGGGGAGCTGTTTTTT
TRBV28	-	TRBJ1-1	-	CASSSPPLLSMNTEAFF	TGTGCCAGCAGTTCCCCTCCCTTACTGTCCATGAACACTGAAGCTTTCTTT
TRBV5-1	-	TRBJ1-1	-	CASSLLGGSTEAFF	TGCGCCAGCAGCTTGCTGGGAGGGAGCACTGAAGCTTTCTTT
TRBV6-5	-	TRBJ2-5	-	CASSYGGQETQYF	TGTGCCAGCAGTTACGGCGGGCAAGAGACCCAGTACTTC
TRBV5-1	TRBD1	TRBJ2-5	once	CASSLLGQGIETQYF	TGCGCCAGCAGCTTACTGGGACAGGGTATAGAGACCCAGTACTTC
TRBV5-4	-	TRBJ1-4	-	CASSFTGRDEKLFF	TGTGCCAGCAGCTTTACAGGGCGGGATGAAAAACTGTTTTTT
TRBV15	-	TRBJ2-3	-	CATSSGQGWSTQYF	TGTGCCACCAGCAGTGGCCAGGGTTGGAGTACGCAGTATTTT